This T cell receptor beta chain was profiled in a study of cytomegalovirus exposure and HLA in healthy donors. Notes on the study in general: A later analysis found that most CMV-associated TCR beta chains appeared HLA-restricted. Apart from CMV serostatus, no immune exposure information was available.

The PCR ran on 60 Vbeta and 13 Jbeta primers. Per the authors' pipeline: An analysis that came later counted roughly 87 million unique TCR beta chains, approximately 9.9 million shared. Using immunoSEQ multiplex PCR, the repertoire was profiled, and TCRdb retains in-frame clones only, with some absent. The DNA was the basis for D and trimming; V, J and clone size are from that table. This sample's clone table lists about 48,000 clones. Comments on this clone: Its antigen is unidentified.

The origin of this receptor is a male donor in good health and CMV-seropositive. Sample: PBMCs.

The CDR3 loop is CASSLPRQGWTEAFF. The CDR3 DNA is TGTGCCAGCAGCTTACCTAGACAGGGTTGGACTGAAGCTTTCTTT. The rearrangement links TRBV7-8 to TRBJ1-1; 7 positions agree with TRBD1. V dropped 2 bases and J dropped 5; count of bases not matched to a gene: 8. This CDR3 region has 15 residues. The germline CDR1 and CDR2 sequences are SGHVS and FQNEAQ.